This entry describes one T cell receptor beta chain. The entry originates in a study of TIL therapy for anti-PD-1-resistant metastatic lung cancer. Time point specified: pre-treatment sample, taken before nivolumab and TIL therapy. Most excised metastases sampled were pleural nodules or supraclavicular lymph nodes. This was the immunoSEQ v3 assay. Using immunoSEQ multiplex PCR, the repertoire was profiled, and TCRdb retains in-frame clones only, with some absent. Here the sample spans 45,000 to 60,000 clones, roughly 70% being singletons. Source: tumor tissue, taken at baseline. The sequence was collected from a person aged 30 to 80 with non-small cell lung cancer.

The CDR3 loop reads CASSLVVKETQYF. CDR3 sequence (DNA): TGTGCCAGCAGCTTAGTCGTGAAAGAGACCCAGTACTTC. The chain employs TRBV7-8 and TRBJ2-5, with unresolved D. Germline V lookup: CDR1 SGHVS, CDR2 FQNEAQ. Trimming removed 1 base at V and 3 bases at J, with 6 bases between. This CDR3 has 13 amino acids.